Detailed here is one TCR beta chain. Its antigen is still unknown. The data belong to a study of Tregs in tolerant kidney transplant recipients. Whole-study findings and limits: Few patients were studied, so findings need validation in larger groups. The most relevant donor-specific Treg TCRbeta repertoire apparently came from expansion with activated donor B cells. Biological reproducibility was not directly addressed in this study.

Germline CDR1 is SGDLS and CDR2 is YYNGEE. Trimming cost V 3 bases and J 3 bases, with 18 bases left between them. CDR3 length: 16 amino acids. Thawed PBMCs were FACS-sorted into unstimulated CD4+CD25+CD127- regulatory T cells, CD4+CD25- non-regulatory cells, CD4 and CD8 cells. Some clones are missing from TCRdb's copy, which holds only in-frame ones; the method was immunoSEQ multiplex PCR. The sample lists some 110,000 clones, around 91% occurring once. The TCR sequence derives from a human donor in good health. The chain recombines TRBV9 with TRBJ1-1, with D possibly being TRBD1 (6 bases). The specimen sequenced was CD4+ T cells from blood. In DNA form, the CDR3 reads TGTGCCAGCAGCGCGACTCAGGGGAGGGGGTACACTGAAGCTTTCTTT. Translating gives CASSATQGRGYTEAFF. Full variable domain (outside the CDR3, taken from reference TRBV9 and TRBJ1-1): DSGVTQTPKHLITATGQRVTLRCSPRSGDLSVYWYQQSLDQGLQFLIQYYNGEERAKGNILERFSAQQFPDLHSELNLSSLELGDSALYFCASSATQGRGYTEAFFGQGTRLTVV.